This T cell receptor beta chain was documented in a study of shared clonotypes between healthy human individuals. Study-level background: The donor pool was made up of a couple of women and a few men aged 18 to 49.

Note on this clone: Its antigen is still unknown.

Only in-frame clones appear in the TCRdb table, and some are missing; sequencing was by immunoSEQ multiplex PCR. Among about 2 million clones listed, over 85% were seen once. J was trimmed by 5 bases and V by 0 bases; bases with no gene match: 7. In germline, CDR1 is LGHNA, CDR2 YSLEER. CDR3 length: 17 amino acids. Study-wide results and caveats: Generation of non-shared clonotypes was less probable than generation of clonotypes shared by all four donors. Large sequencing depth failed to make sorted-subset sequencing complete, rarefaction showed. Naive subsets generally exceeded memory subsets in estimated richness.

The receptor was isolated from a man aged 18 to 35 in good health. The sequencing sample was made of naive CD4+ T cells sorted from blood. This sample's subset: CD45RA+ positively selected. The rearrangement uses TRBV4-3 and TRBJ1-3; 10 bases are shared with TRBD1. The CDR3 region is CASSQDIEGQGRNTIYF. The CDR3, as DNA: TGCGCCAGCAGCCAAGATATTGAGGGACAGGGGAGAAACACCATATATTTT.